This T cell receptor beta chain appears in the sequencing data of a study of shared clonotypes between healthy human individuals. Study information: CD4 naive and CD4 memory each took three plates per donor, while CD8 naive took two and CD8 memory one. Whole-study findings and limits: Compared with clonotypes that all four donors shared, non-shared clonotypes had lower generation probabilities.

Cells designated naive CD8 were CD45RO-negative and were positively selected for CCR7, with terminally differentiated effector memory CD45RA+ cells excluded. Using immunoSEQ multiplex PCR, the repertoire was profiled, and TCRdb retains in-frame clones only, with some absent. The table lists fewer than 700,000 clones, 85% to 95% of them singletons. For this clone: The target antigen is unknown.

The sample consisted of naive CD8+ T cells sorted from blood. The TCR originated in a woman in her twenties or thirties in good health.

The chain's CDR3 is CATFAEGTNQPQHF. The CDR3 DNA follows: TGTGCCACCTTTGCAGAGGGAACCAATCAGCCCCAGCATTTT. The J gene is TRBJ1-5, the V gene TRBV19; unclear D gene. The germline gives CDR1 LNHDA, CDR2 SQIVND (reference sequence). This CDR3 has 14 amino acids. Deletions cut 10 bases from V and 3 bases from J, with 16 bases between.